This TCR beta chain was sequenced during a study of blood T cell repertoires in COVID-19. Study-wide background: Sites in the United States, Italy and Spain provided acute and convalescent COVID-19 samples.

Clinical histories supplied by participants themselves formed the basis of cohort assignment. Germline CDR1 reads SGHTA; CDR2 reads FQGNSA. The CDR3 extends over 15 amino acids. The ends were cut back, 5 bases at V and 0 bases at J, with 14 bases in the middle. Authors' processing steps: The assay estimated nucleated cells by amplifying reference gene primers. Sequencing used immunoSEQ multiplex PCR; TCRdb keeps in-frame clones, though not all of them. V, J and clone size are taken as reported in that table, and D and trimming were inferred from the DNA itself. The table lists roughly 250,000 clones, 70% to 90% of them singletons.

The gene calls are TRBV7-2 and TRBJ2-7; D may be TRBD2 (5 bases). Material: PBMCs or T cells enriched from blood (not recorded which). The sequence was collected from a woman between 50 and 59 years old who had recovered from COVID-19. The CDR3 spells CASSPSWRSSYEQYF. CDR3 coding DNA: TGTGCCAGCAGCCCCAGTTGGAGGAGCTCCTACGAGCAGTACTTC.